These 16 T cell receptor beta chains were all obtained from the same sample, sequenced in a study of blood T cell repertoires in COVID-19 (dated by TCRdb to the early 2020s). The library was prepared using the immunoSEQ multiplex PCR assay. As stored in TCRdb, this immuneACCESS dataset retains in-frame rearrangements with V and J assigned. A fraction of the clones does not appear; measured against another copy, unresolved V genes explain less than half of the discrepancy, and the remainder lacks a known reason. This sample has more than 45,000 clones in its table, and 82% of those were observed once. The ten biggest clones cover more than 13% of the sample. Sequences were obtained from peripheral blood. The receptors derive from a human donor in a cohort sampled during active COVID-19.

The J gene is TRBJ1-1, the V gene TRBV5-1; D uncertain. Germline CDR1 reads SGHRS; CDR2 reads YFSETQ. V dropped 2 bases and J dropped 1 base, with 9 bases sitting between them. The CDR3 consists of 14 residues. The CDR3 loop is CASSFPEGNTEAFF. In DNA, the CDR3 is TGCGCCAGCAGCTTTCCAGAGGGGAACACTGAAGCTTTCTTT.

CDR3 sequence (DNA): TGTGCCAGCAGCCAAGTGCCCCCCAGTCTCCAGAGGTCTGGAAACACCATATATTTT. Residues: CASSQVPPSLQRSGNTIYF. The chain employs TRBV3-1 (or the pseudogene TRBV3-2) and TRBJ1-3; no clear D gene. The CDR3 sequence is 19 residues long. V was cut by 1 base and J by 1 base, with 20 bases left in between. Germline loops: CDR1 LGHDT, CDR2 YNNKEL (reference sequence).

This clone has a single count. V and J are TRBV7-2 and TRBJ2-1, with 7 bases matching TRBD2. The germline V gene has CDR1 SGHTA and CDR2 FQGNSA. V shed 4 bases, J shed 9 bases, and the junction held 15 bases outside the gene matches. The CDR3 is 16 residues long. The CDR3 loop reads CASSSGGTVVHREQFF. As DNA, the CDR3 is TGTGCCAGCAGCTCCGGGGGGACTGTGGTCCACCGTGAGCAGTTCTTC. The variable domain in full, completed from reference TRBV7-2 and TRBJ2-1, reads GAGVSQSPSNKVTEKGKDVELRCDPISGHTALYWYRQSLGQGLEFLIYFQGNSAPDKSGLPSDRFSAERTGGSVSTLTIQRTQQEDSAVYLCASSSGGTVVHREQFFGPGTRLTVL.

The CDR3 DNA follows: TGTGCCAGCTCACCAACATTGTCAGTATCTGAGCAGTTCTTC. Translated: CASSPTLSVSEQFF. V gene TRBV18 combines with J gene TRBJ2-1, with unresolved D. The CDR3 is 14 amino acids. Trimming removed 2 bases at V and 9 bases at J, with 14 bases between. CDR1 is KGHSH and CDR2 is LQKENI in the germline V gene.

The rearrangement links TRBV7-8 to TRBJ2-1; the match to TRBD2 covers 9 bases. Germline CDR1 SGHVS, CDR2 FQNEAQ. The junction had 8 bases not matched to a gene; V was cut back by 3 bases and J by 8 bases. The length of the CDR3 is 15 residues. DNA of the CDR3: TGTGCCAGCAGCTTCCGACGGCTAGCGGGGCATGAGCAGTTCTTC. Its translation is CASSFRRLAGHEQFF.

The chain employs TRBV27 and TRBJ2-7, with 8 positions matching TRBD1. This CDR3 spans 15 amino acids. The germline gives CDR1 MNHEY, CDR2 SMNVEV (reference sequence). Trimming removed 3 bases from V and 0 bases from J; junction bases left unmatched: 4. CDR3 region: CASSFRQGSSYEQYF. The CDR3 bases are TGTGCCAGCAGTTTCCGACAGGGGAGCTCCTACGAGCAGTACTTC.

The rearrangement uses TRBV5-1 and TRBJ2-1; 9 bases are a match to TRBD1. Germline CDR1 is SGHRS and CDR2 is YFSETQ. The junction had 5 bases not matched to a gene; V was cut back by 0 bases and J by 1 base. The CDR3 spans 17 residues. The CDR3 reads CASSLGTGVISYNEQFF. The DNA of the CDR3 is TGCGCCAGCAGCTTGGGGACAGGGGTTATTTCCTACAATGAGCAGTTCTTC.

This sequence joins TRBV4-1 and TRBJ1-1; the D gene is possibly TRBD1 (5 bases). The CDR3 length is 14 residues. The V end was cut by 5 bases, the J end by 5 bases, with 15 bases between. Per the germline V gene, CDR1 is MGHRA and CDR2 is YSYEKL. CDR3 region: CASSLRPGGTEAFF. CDR3 nucleotide sequence: TGCGCCAGCAGCTTAAGGCCGGGGGGGACTGAAGCTTTCTTT.

The chain combines TRBV10-3 with TRBJ1-5; 8 positions match TRBD1. Germline lookup yields CDR1 ENHRY and CDR2 SYGVKD. The junction had 6 bases not matched to a gene; V was cut back by 3 bases and J by 2 bases. The CDR3 length is 16 residues. The CDR3 nucleotides are TGTGCCATCAGTGACAGGGGGCGCGGGGGCAATCAGCCCCAGCATTTT. Translating gives CAISDRGRGGNQPQHF.

This rearrangement joins TRBV19 to TRBJ1-2; TRBD1 might be the D (5 bases). This CDR3 is 14 amino acids long. Deletions cut 7 bases from V and 4 bases from J, with 16 bases between. Germline-derived CDR1 and CDR2 are LNHDA and SQIVND (reference sequence). The CDR3 region has the DNA TGTGCCAGTATCTCGTATAGGGGACTCTATGGCTACACCTTC. Its protein product is CASISYRGLYGYTF.

The chain uses TRBV5-6 and TRBJ2-7, with D tentatively TRBD1 (6 bases). V lost 6 bases to trimming and J lost 6 bases, with 16 bases between them. The CDR3 totals 13 residues. Germline-derived CDR1 and CDR2 are SGHDT and YYEEEE. CDR3 nucleotide sequence: TGTGCCAGCACGAGACAGGCCTGGGGCGAGCAGTACTTC. Amino acid sequence: CASTRQAWGEQYF.

V gene TRBV27 combines with J gene TRBJ1-4; 7 bases are a match to TRBD1. The ends lost 8 bases at V and 8 bases at J; junction bases unmatched: 8. The CDR3 is 13 amino acids. The germline V gene encodes CDR1 MNHEY and CDR2 SMNVEV (reference sequence). CDR3 DNA sequence: TGTGCCAGCGGAGACAGGGCTAGGGAAAAACTGTTTTTT. Amino acids: CASGDRAREKLFF.

Worth noting for this clone: The identical CDR3 is also encoded by other nucleotide sequences in the sample. The chain links TRBV6-1 to TRBJ2-2; possible D gene TRBD1, 5 bases. V was cut by 2 bases and J by 5 bases, with 12 bases left in between. CDR1 MNHNS and CDR2 SASEGT come from the germline V gene. The CDR3 consists of 15 residues. The CDR3 is CASSESRARTGELFF. Here the CDR3 DNA reads TGTGCCAGCAGTGAATCCAGGGCTAGGACCGGGGAGCTGTTTTTT.

This clone was counted a few times. The CDR3 coding sequence is TGTGCCAGCAGCCCGCGGGAGGACCTCCAGCCCCAGCATTTT. The encoded protein is CASSPREDLQPQHF. This sequence joins TRBV7-8 and TRBJ1-5; D not resolved. This CDR3 is 14 amino acids long. V was pared by 5 bases and J by 7 bases, with 15 bases between. Per the germline V gene, CDR1 is SGHVS and CDR2 is FQNEAQ.

V gene TRBV18 combines with J gene TRBJ2-3; tentative D call: TRBD2 (6 bases). The CDR3 totals 14 residues. From germline, CDR1 is KGHSH and CDR2 LQKENI. V lost 3 bases and J lost 2, with 9 bases in between. The CDR3 DNA reads TGTGCCAGCTCACCCGGGGGACTCACAGATACGCAGTATTTT. Protein product: CASSPGGLTDTQYF.

The chain couples TRBV9 to TRBJ2-5; the D gene is possibly TRBD2 (6 bases). CDR1 and CDR2 from the germline V gene are SGDLS and YYNGEE. V lost 4 bases and J 2 bases, leaving 18 bases between the germline ends. This CDR3 contains 16 residues. Written as DNA, the CDR3 is TGTGCCAGCAGCCTAGCAATAGCGGAGGGTCAAGAGACCCAGTACTTC. It is translated as CASSLAIAEGQETQYF.